This is a list of T cell receptor beta chains from one sample in a study of shared clonotypes between healthy human individuals. The data were produced by immunoSEQ multiplex PCR, yet TCRdb's version contains in-frame clones alone and is incomplete. The sample includes about 1,800,000 clones, roughly 94% of them seen just once. Sequencing input: naive CD8+ T cells sorted from blood. The receptors were gathered from a man between 18 and 35 years old in good health. The CDR3 runs from the conserved cysteine through the conserved F or W. A D gene is named only where the DNA matches it firmly. The listing skips clone size in some rows; elsewhere it reads once, few, many or a size class.

v_call	d_call	j_call	clone_size	cdr3_nt	cdr3_aa
TRBV28	.	TRBJ1-5	.	TGTGCCAGCAGTTTATTTAAGGAAGGGGAGTTTGGTCAGCCCCAGCATTTT	CASSLFKEGEFGQPQHF
TRBV7-9	.	TRBJ2-3	.	TGTGCCAGCAGCTCGACTAGGGGGTCTAGCGTAGGCGGCCCAGATACGCAGTATTTT	CASSSTRGSSVGGPDTQYF
TRBV27	.	TRBJ2-7	.	TGTGCCAGCAGTTTAACACCCGCTTCCTACGAGCAGTACTTC	CASSLTPASYEQYF
TRBV5-6	.	TRBJ2-7	.	TGTGCCAGCAGCTTGGAAGCGGAATCCTACGAGCAGTACTTC	CASSLEAESYEQYF
TRBV30	.	TRBJ1-1	.	TGTGCCTTTCAAGGCAGGGAGAACACTGAAGCTTTCTTT	CAFQGRENTEAFF
TRBV13	.	TRBJ2-5	.	TGTGCCAGCAGCTTATGGGGAGCGTCCCCCAGAGAGACCCAGTACTTC	CASSLWGASPRETQYF
TRBV5-1	.	TRBJ1-4	.	TGCGCCAGCAGCTTGGCCTTGTCCCAGGGTGCTAATGAAAAACTGTTTTTT	CASSLALSQGANEKLFF
TRBV11-2	.	TRBJ1-6	.	TGTGCCAGCAGCCGGGTGGGGCTAGCCAGTAATTCACCCCTCCACTTT	CASSRVGLASNSPLHF
TRBV19	.	TRBJ2-7	.	TGTGCCACCCCGACTCACAGGAAGCCCTACGAGCAGTACTTC	CATPTHRKPYEQYF
TRBV28	.	TRBJ2-7	.	TGTGCCAGCAGTTTCCCAATCCGGGGAGGGGGCAGGTCCTACGAGCAGTACTTC	CASSFPIRGGGRSYEQYF
TRBV19	.	TRBJ1-5	.	TGTGCCAGTAGTATGCGACAGCGCAATAGCAATCAGCCCCAGCATTTT	CASSMRQRNSNQPQHF
TRBV29-1	TRBD1	TRBJ2-7	few	TGCAGCGTTGCCTCCGGGACAGACTCCTACGAGCAGTACTTC	CSVASGTDSYEQYF
TRBV7-8	.	TRBJ2-1	.	TGTGCCAGCAGCCCCCTCGGGTACGGGGAGTTAGGTTTCGGTGAGCAGTTCTTC	CASSPLGYGELGFGEQFF
TRBV6-6	.	TRBJ1-1	.	TGTGCCAGCAGTTACTCGAGGGGTTTCGTGAACACTGAAGCTTTCTTT	CASSYSRGFVNTEAFF
TRBV5-4	.	TRBJ2-5	.	TGTGCCAGCAGAACTACAGGGTTTCAAGCGGAGACCCAGTACTTC	CASRTTGFQAETQYF
TRBV13	TRBD2	TRBJ2-1	.	TGTGCCAGCAGCTTAACCCCCATAGCGGGAGTGGGGAATGAGCAGTTCTTC	CASSLTPIAGVGNEQFF
TRBV27	.	TRBJ1-5	.	TGTGCCAGCAGTTTATTGGGTTCCAGGGGAACAGCGAGCAATCAGCCCCAGCATTTT	CASSLLGSRGTASNQPQHF
TRBV9	.	TRBJ2-2	.	TGTGCCAGCAGCGTAGGAGGGTACGGGGAGCTGTTTTTT	CASSVGGYGELFF
TRBV5-1	.	TRBJ2-2	.	TGCGCCAGCAGCTTGGGGGCAGGGGTGAGCACCGGGGAGCTGTTTTTT	CASSLGAGVSTGELFF
TRBV6-5	TRBD2	TRBJ2-7	.	TGTGCCAGCAGTTACAAAGCGGGAGGGCCGAGAGAGCAGTACTTC	CASSYKAGGPREQYF
TRBV5-6	.	TRBJ2-7	.	TGTGCCAGCAGCTTGGAATCGGCAGGGTACTCCTACGAGCAGTACTTC	CASSLESAGYSYEQYF
TRBV5-4	.	TRBJ1-2	.	TGTGCCAGCAGCTTCGGAGAGGCGGCTAACTATGGCTACACCTTC	CASSFGEAANYGYTF
TRBV7-9	.	TRBJ1-1	.	TGTGCCAGCAGCTTATTGGGAGCTGAAGCTTTCTTT	CASSLLGAEAFF
TRBV9	.	TRBJ2-7	.	TGTGCCAGCAGCGTCAGCGGCAGTCGGTCCGACGAGCAGTACTTC	CASSVSGSRSDEQYF